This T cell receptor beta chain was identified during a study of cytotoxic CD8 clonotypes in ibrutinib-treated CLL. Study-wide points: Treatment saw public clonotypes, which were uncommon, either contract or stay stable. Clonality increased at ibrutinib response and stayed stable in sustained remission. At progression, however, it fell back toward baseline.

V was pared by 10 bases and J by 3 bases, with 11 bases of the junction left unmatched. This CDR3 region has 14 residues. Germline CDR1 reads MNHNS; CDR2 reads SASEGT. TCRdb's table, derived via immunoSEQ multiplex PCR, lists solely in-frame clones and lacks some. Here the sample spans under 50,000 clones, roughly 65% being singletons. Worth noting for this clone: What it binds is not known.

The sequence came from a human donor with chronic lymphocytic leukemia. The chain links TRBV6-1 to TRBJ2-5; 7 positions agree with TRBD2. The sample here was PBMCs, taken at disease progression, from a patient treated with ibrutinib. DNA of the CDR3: TGTGCCACCCCTGGCGGGAGTGTTAAAGAGACCCAGTACTTC. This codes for CATPGGSVKETQYF.